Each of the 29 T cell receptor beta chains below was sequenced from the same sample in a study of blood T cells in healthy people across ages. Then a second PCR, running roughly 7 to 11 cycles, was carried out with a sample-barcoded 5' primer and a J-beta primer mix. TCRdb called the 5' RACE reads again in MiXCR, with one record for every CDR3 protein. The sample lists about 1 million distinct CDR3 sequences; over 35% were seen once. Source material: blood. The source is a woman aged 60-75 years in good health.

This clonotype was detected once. The CDR3 nucleotides are TGTGCCAGCGGAGGAGGTGGGGGGACAGGGGGATCTGATGAAGCTTTCTTT. Amino acids: CASGGGGGTGGSDEAFF. This chain links TRBV21-1 with TRBJ1-1; TRBD1 is the table's D call, not checked against the DNA. TRBV21-1 is listed as a pseudogene. This CDR3 is 17 amino acids long.

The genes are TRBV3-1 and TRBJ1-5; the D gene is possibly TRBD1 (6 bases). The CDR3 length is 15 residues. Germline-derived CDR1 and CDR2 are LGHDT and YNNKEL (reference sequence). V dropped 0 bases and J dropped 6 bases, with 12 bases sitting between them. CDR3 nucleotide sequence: TGTGCCAGCAGCCAAGATCCCCGGGGGCTTCAGCCCCAGCATTTT. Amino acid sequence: CASSQDPRGLQPQHF. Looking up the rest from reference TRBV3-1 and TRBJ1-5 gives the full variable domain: DTAVSQTPKYLVTQMGNDKSIKCEQNLGHDTMYWYKQDSKKFLKIMFSYNNKELIINETVPNRFSPKSPDKAHLNLHINSLELGDSAVYFCASSQDPRGLQPQHFGDGTRLSIL.

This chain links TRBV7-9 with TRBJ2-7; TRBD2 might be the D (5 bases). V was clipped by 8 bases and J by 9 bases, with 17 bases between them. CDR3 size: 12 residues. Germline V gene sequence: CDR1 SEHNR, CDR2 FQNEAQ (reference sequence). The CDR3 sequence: CASSGVKAGQYF. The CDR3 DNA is TGTGCCAGCTCCGGGGTTAAGGCTGGGCAGTACTTC.

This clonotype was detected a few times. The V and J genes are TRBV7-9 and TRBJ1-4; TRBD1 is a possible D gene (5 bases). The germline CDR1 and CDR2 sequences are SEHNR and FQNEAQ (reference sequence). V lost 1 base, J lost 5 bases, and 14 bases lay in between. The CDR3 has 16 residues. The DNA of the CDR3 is TGTGCCAGCAGCTTAGACAACACAGGACAAAATGAAAAACTGTTTTTT. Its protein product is CASSLDNTGQNEKLFF.

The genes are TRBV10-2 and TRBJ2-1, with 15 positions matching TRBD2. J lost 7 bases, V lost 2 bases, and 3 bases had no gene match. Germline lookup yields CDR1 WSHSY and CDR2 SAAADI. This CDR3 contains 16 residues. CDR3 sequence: CASSEPGLAGGNEQFF. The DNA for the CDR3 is TGCGCCAGCAGTGAGCCCGGACTAGCGGGAGGGAATGAGCAGTTCTTC.

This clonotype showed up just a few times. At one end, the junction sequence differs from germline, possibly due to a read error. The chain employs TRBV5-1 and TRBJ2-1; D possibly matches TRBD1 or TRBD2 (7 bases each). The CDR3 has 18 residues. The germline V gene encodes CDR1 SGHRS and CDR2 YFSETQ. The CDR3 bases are TGCGCCAGCAGCTTGGGTGGCAGGGGAGGGGGCTCCGACAATGAGCAGTTCTTC. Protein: CASSLGGRGGGSDNEQFF.

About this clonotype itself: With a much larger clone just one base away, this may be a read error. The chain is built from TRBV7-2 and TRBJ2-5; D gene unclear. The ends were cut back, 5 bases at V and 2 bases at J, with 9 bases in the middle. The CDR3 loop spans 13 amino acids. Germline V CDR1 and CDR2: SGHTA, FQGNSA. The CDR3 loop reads CASSVNRQETQYF. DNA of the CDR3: TGTGCCAGCAGCGTAAACAGACAAGAGACCCAGTACTTC.

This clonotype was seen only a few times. DNA for the CDR3: TGCAGTGCTAGCAGAAGGCCTGAAGCTTTCTTT. This sequence encodes CSASRRPEAFF. The V call is TRBV20-1, the J call TRBJ1-1; D uncertain. There are 11 residues in the CDR3. The germline V gene encodes CDR1 DFQATT and CDR2 SNEGSKA (reference sequence). V lost 3 bases and J 6 bases, leaving 8 bases between the germline ends.

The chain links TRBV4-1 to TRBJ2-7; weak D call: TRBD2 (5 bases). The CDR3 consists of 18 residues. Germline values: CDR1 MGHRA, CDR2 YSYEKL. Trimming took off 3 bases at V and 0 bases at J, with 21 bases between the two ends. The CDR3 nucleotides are TGCGCCAGCAGCCATCCCCCCGCTCGACTACCTAGCTCCTACGAGCAGTACTTC. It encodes CASSHPPARLPSSYEQYF.

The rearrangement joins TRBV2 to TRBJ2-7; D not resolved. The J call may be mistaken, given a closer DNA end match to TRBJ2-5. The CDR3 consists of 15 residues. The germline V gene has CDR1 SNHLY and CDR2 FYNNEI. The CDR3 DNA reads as TGTGCCAGCAGTGAAGAAAGACATGCTTCAGAGACCCAGTACTTC. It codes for CASSEERHASETQYF.

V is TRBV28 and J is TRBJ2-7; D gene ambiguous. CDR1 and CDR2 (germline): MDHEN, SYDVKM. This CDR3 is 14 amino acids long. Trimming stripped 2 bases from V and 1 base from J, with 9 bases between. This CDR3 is CASSLASFSYEQYF. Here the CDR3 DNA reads TGTGCCAGCAGTTTAGCCTCATTTTCCTACGAGCAGTACTTC.

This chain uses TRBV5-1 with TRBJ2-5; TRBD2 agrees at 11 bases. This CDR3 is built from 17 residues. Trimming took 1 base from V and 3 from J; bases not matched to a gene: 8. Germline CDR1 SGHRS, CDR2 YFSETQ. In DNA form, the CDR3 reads TGCGCCAGCAGCTTGACAACTAGCGGGAGACCCGAAGAGACCCAGTACTTC. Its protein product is CASSLTTSGRPEETQYF.

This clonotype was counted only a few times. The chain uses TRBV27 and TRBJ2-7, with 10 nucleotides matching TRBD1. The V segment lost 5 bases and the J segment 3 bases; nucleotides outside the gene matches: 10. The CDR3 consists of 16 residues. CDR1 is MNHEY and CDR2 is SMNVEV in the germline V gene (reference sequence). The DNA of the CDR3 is TGTGCCAGCAGTCCGCTCGGACAGGGGGGGATCTACGAGCAGTACTTC. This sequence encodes CASSPLGQGGIYEQYF.

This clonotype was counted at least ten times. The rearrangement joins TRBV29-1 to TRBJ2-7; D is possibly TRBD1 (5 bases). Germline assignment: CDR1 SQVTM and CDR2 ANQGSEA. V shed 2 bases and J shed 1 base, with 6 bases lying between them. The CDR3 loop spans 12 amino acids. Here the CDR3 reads CSVEQGSYEQYF. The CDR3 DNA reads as TGCAGCGTTGAACAGGGTTCCTACGAGCAGTACTTC.

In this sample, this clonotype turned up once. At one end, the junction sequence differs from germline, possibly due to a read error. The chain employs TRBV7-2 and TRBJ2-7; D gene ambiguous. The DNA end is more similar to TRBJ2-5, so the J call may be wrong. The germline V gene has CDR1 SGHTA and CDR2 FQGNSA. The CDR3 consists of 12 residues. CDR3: CANSLDKGTQYF. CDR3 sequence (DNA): TGTGCCAACAGCTTAGACAAGGGGACCCAGTACTTC.

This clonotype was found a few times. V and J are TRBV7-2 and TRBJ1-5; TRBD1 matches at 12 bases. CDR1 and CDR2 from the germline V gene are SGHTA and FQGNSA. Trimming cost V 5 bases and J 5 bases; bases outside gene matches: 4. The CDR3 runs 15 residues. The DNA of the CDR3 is TGTGCCAGCAGCCAGGGACAGGGGGCATATCAGCCCCAGCATTTT. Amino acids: CASSQGQGAYQPQHF.

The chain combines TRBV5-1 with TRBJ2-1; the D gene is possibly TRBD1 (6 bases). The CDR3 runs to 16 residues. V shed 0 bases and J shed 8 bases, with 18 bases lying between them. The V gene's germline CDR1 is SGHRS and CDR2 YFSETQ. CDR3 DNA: TGCGCCAGCAGCTTGGCAGGGGTAGTCCCAACAGATGAGCAGTTCTTC. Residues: CASSLAGVVPTDEQFF.

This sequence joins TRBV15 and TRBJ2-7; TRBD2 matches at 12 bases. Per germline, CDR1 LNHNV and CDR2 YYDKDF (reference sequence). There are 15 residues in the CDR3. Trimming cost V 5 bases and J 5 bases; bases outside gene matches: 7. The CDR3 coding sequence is TGTGCCACCAGCGCGTCAAGGACTAGCGGGAACGAGCAGTACTTC. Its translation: CATSASRTSGNEQYF.

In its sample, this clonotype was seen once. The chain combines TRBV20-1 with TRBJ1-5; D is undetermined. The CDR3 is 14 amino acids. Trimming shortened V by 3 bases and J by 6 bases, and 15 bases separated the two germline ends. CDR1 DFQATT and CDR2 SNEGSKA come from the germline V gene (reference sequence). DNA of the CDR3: TGCAGTGCTAGGGAGGCAGCCACCGTTCAGCCCCAGCATTTT. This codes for CSAREAATVQPQHF.

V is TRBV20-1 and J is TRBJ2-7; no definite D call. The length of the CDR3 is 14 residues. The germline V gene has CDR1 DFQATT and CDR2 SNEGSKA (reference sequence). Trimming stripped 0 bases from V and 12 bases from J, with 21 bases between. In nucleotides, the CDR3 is TGCAGTGCTAGAGATTCCAGGTTTCTAGAGACCCCGTACTTC. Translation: CSARDSRFLETPYF.

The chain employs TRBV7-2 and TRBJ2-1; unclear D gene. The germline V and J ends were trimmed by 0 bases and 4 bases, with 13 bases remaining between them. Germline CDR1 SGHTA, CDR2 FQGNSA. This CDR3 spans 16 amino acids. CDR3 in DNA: TGTGCCAGCAGCTTAGCCGCGGCAGAACCGTACAATGAGCAGTTCTTC. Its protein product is CASSLAAAEPYNEQFF.

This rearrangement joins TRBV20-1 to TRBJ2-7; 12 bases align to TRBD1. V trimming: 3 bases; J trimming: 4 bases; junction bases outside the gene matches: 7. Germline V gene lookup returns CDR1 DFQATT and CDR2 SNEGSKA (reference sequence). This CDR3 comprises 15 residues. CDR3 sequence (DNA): TGCAGTGCTAGGAATCCGGGACAGGGGGCTTACGAGCAGTACTTC. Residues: CSARNPGQGAYEQYF.

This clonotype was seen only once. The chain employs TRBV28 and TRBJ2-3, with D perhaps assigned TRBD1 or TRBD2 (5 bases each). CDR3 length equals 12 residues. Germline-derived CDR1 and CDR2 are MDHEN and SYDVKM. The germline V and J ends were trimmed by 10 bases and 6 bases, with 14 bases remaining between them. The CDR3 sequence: CANGDPPDTQYF. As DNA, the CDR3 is TGTGCCAACGGGGACCCTCCGGATACGCAGTATTTT.

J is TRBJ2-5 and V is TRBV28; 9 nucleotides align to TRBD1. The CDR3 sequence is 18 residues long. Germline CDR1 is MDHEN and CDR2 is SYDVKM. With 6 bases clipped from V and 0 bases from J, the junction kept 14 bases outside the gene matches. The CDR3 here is CASRGWTGATPYQETQYF. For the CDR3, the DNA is TGTGCCAGCAGGGGGTGGACAGGGGCCACGCCGTACCAAGAGACCCAGTACTTC.

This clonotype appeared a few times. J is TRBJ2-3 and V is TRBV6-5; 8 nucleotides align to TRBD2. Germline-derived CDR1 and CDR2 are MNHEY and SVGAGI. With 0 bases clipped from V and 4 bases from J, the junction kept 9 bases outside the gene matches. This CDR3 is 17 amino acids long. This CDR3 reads CASSYSQGGRRADTQYF. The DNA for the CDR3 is TGTGCCAGCAGTTACTCCCAGGGCGGGAGGCGCGCAGATACGCAGTATTTT.

CDR3 protein: CASSPGLYYNEQFF. The CDR3 nucleotides read TGTGCCAGCAGCCCGGGGCTGTATTACAATGAGCAGTTCTTC. This chain connects TRBV27 to TRBJ2-1, with D possibly being TRBD1 or TRBD2 (5 bases each). The CDR3 spans 14 residues. The germline gives CDR1 MNHEY, CDR2 SMNVEV (reference sequence). V dropped 6 bases and J dropped 4 bases, with 13 bases sitting between them.

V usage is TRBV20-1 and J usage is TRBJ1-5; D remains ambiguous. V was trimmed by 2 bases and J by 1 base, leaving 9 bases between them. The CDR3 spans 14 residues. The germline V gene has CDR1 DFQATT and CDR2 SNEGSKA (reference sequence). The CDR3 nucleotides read TGCAGTGCTAGATTGATCTCCAGCAATCAGCCCCAGCATTTT. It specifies CSARLISSNQPQHF.

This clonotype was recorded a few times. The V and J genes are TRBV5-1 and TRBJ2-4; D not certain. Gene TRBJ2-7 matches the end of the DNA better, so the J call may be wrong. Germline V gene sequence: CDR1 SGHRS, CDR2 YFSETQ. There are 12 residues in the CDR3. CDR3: CASSLTKYEQYF. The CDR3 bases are TGCGCCAGCAGCTTGACTAAGTACGAGCAGTACTTC.

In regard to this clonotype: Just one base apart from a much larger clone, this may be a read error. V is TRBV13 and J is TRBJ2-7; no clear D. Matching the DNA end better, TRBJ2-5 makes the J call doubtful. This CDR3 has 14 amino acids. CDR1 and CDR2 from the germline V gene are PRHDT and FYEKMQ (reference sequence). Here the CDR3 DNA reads TGTGCCAGCAGCTCCTGGACGGGCAGAGAGACCCAGTACTTC. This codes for CASSSWTGRETQYF.